This note documents a single TCR beta chain sequence. The CDR3 runs 13 residues. Germline loops: CDR1 SQVTM, CDR2 ANQGSEA. Trimming shortened V by 5 bases and J by 2 bases, and 10 bases separated the two germline ends. This sample was included in a study of blood T cell repertoires in COVID-19. Study information: T cells, B-cell-depleted T cells, or PBMCs supplied cDNA or gDNA.

Authors' processing steps: Estimates of nucleated cell counts were drawn from the amplification of reference gene primers. Assay: immunoSEQ multiplex PCR; the TCRdb copy retains only in-frame clones and omits some. V and J calls and clone size are copied from that table; D and trimming were computed from the DNA. The data contain fewer than 50,000 clones, about 86% of them seen just once; the ten biggest clones take up less than 55%. This clonotype was obtained from a woman of 80 years or more with active or convalescent COVID-19. The V gene is TRBV29-1, the J gene TRBJ1-3; a possible D gene is TRBD1 (5 bases). Source material: peripheral blood. DNA of the CDR3: TGCAGCGTTACACGACAGACTGGAAACACCATATATTTT. Translation gives CSVTRQTGNTIYF.